These T cell receptor beta chains were read from a single sample in a study of blood T cell repertoires in COVID-19. Clones were read by immunoSEQ multiplex PCR, and TCRdb kept only the in-frame ones, dropping some. The sample holds approximately 500,000 clones; 70% to 90% are singletons and the top ten take 7.8%. The specimen sequenced was peripheral blood. These receptors were taken from a woman between 50 and 59 years old with COVID-19, enrolled during active disease. The conserved cysteine and the conserved F or W are not part of the CDR3 here. D genes are given only for firm matches. Size is stated for part of the rows, as once, few or many counts, or as a class when the clone is expanded.

j_gene | d_gene | v_gene | abundance | CDR3aa
TRBJ2-2 | - | TRBV7-8 | - | ASSLSGQTTGELF
TRBJ1-3 | TRBD1 | TRBV6-5 | - | ASRDRSSGNTIY
TRBJ2-7 | TRBD1 | TRBV9 | - | ASSVGQGGYEQY
TRBJ1-1 | TRBD1 | TRBV29-1 | - | SVAAGGGQGAEAF
TRBJ2-7 | - | TRBV2 | once | ASRQGLGPSYEQY
TRBJ2-4 | TRBD1 | TRBV5-4 | few | ASSRQGLENIQY
TRBJ2-7 | TRBD1 | TRBV27 | - | ASSATGTETYEQY
TRBJ2-5 | - | TRBV3-1/TRBV3-2 | - | ASSQLTDTTQY
TRBJ1-1 | - | TRBV10-3 | - | AISYNRDIAEAF
TRBJ2-5 | - | TRBV20-1 | - | SASLSRETQY
TRBJ2-7 | - | TRBV4-2 | once | ASSQDLISYEQY
TRBJ1-5 | - | TRBV6-6 | - | ASSPHLNQPQH
TRBJ2-1 | TRBD2 | TRBV19 | - | ASSHLWATSGGANEQF
TRBJ2-7 | TRBD1 | TRBV27 | - | ASSLSAAGGRYEQY
TRBJ1-1 | - | TRBV2 | - | ASSQTASEAF
TRBJ1-1 | - | TRBV11-1 | - | ASSRFGHLNTEAF
TRBJ2-3 | - | TRBV4-1 | - | ASSQGADTQY
TRBJ1-4 | TRBD1 | TRBV3-1/TRBV3-2 | - | ASSQDRGQGATNEKLF
TRBJ2-1 | TRBD1 | TRBV29-1 | - | SQNGMRGQGEGEQF
TRBJ2-7 | - | TRBV11-2 | - | ASSLSRGRTDTYEQY
TRBJ2-7 | TRBD2 | TRBV28 | - | ASRAGATYEQY
TRBJ2-7 | TRBD1 | TRBV2 | - | ASSSLDRGRGQY
TRBJ1-1 | TRBD1 | TRBV10-3 | - | AISEQGARGTEAF
TRBJ2-7 | - | TRBV5-6 | - | ASSLFAGREQY
TRBJ1-2 | TRBD1 | TRBV7-8 | - | ASSLDLGQGKISGYT
TRBJ2-1 | - | TRBV19 | - | ASSIGWGREQF
TRBJ1-1 | - | TRBV10-3 | - | AISDSREKSETEAF
TRBJ2-7 | - | TRBV4-2 | - | ASSQDLPGEQY
TRBJ1-1 | - | TRBV11-2 | - | ASSPRGLSALNTEAF
TRBJ1-5 | - | TRBV5-6 | - | ASSFNQGNQPQH
TRBJ2-2 | - | TRBV12-3/TRBV12-4 | - | ASRSSNTGELF